This T cell receptor (beta chain) was sequenced during a study of cytomegalovirus exposure and HLA in healthy donors. Findings and caveats of the study: When a later analysis compared HLA-associated TCR beta chains with equally common others, the HLA-associated chains turned out to be more clonally expanded and to have lower generation probabilities.

With respect to this clone: Its cognate antigen is unknown.

Use of 60 Vbeta and 13 Jbeta primers characterized the PCR. Profiling relied on immunoSEQ multiplex PCR, and the TCRdb table lists in-frame clones only, not all of them. The data show about 190,000 clones, with roughly 81% seen just once and 3.1% held by the top ten. CDR3 length equals 15 residues. Germline V gene sequence: CDR1 SGHRS, CDR2 YFSETQ. V lost 0 bases and J lost 1, with 9 bases in between. Sequencing input: PBMCs. The TCR sequence derives from a woman in her 30s in good health and CMV-seropositive. The gene calls are TRBV5-1 and TRBJ2-3; weak D call: TRBD1 (5 bases). In nucleotides, the CDR3 is TGCGCCAGCAGCTTGGAGGGCAGGGGCACAGATACGCAGTATTTT. Its translation is CASSLEGRGTDTQYF.